This TCR beta chain was sequenced in a study of blood T cells in healthy people across ages. The CDR3 extends over 15 amino acids. The germline gives CDR1 DFQATT, CDR2 SNEGSKA (reference sequence). About this clonotype itself: A junction boundary mismatches the germline segment, possibly from a read error.

A second PCR of 7 to 11 cycles used a sample-barcoded 5' primer and a J-beta primer mix. TCRdb re-called the 5' RACE reads through MiXCR, storing one row per CDR3 protein. Of 800,000 or so distinct CDR3 sequences listed, approximately 25% are singletons. The individuals who served as donors were healthy Caucasians living in Russia, aged about 6 to 90. A further study also used this sample, focusing on T cells of mothers and their children.

The receptor was isolated from a boy aged 5-17 years in good health. This chain links TRBV20-1 with TRBJ2-1, with D perhaps TRBD1 (6 bases). The source material was blood. CDR3 nucleotides: TGCAGTGCCGCCTCAGGGGAGAGCTCCTACAATAAGCAGTTCTTC. Encoded protein: CSAASGESSYNKQFF.